What follows are 9 T cell receptor beta chains derived from one specimen sequenced in a study of shared clonotypes between healthy human individuals. Libraries were prepared by immunoSEQ multiplex PCR; TCRdb keeps only in-frame clonotypes and omits some of them. The table lists about 2 million clones, around 96% of them singletons. The naive CD8 subset, CD45RO-negative cells positively selected for CCR7, excluded terminally differentiated effector memory CD45RA+ cells. The sample was naive CD8+ T cells sorted from blood. The receptor set was obtained from a man between 18 and 29 years old in good health.

The V call is TRBV18, the J call TRBJ1-5; D is undetermined. CDR1 KGHSH and CDR2 LQKENI come from the germline V gene. This CDR3 comprises 12 residues. The V end was cut by 2 bases, the J end by 9 bases, with 8 bases between. The CDR3, as DNA: TGTGCCAGCTCACCATCAATGGGGCCCCAGCATTTT. Translating it yields CASSPSMGPQHF.

This chain joins TRBV7-6 and TRBJ2-1; 7 positions agree with TRBD1. This CDR3 spans 13 amino acids. Germline values: CDR1 SGHVS, CDR2 FNYEAQ. After removal of 3 bases from V and 7 bases from J, the junction contained 3 bases not matched to a gene. The CDR3 DNA follows: TGTGCCAGCAGCTTGGGACAGCTTAATGAGCAGTTCTTC. This translates into CASSLGQLNEQFF. The full variable domain, rest sourced from reference TRBV7-6 and TRBJ2-1, is GAGVSQSPRYKVTKRGQDVALRCDPISGHVSLYWYRQALGQGPEFLTYFNYEAQQDKSGLPNDRFSAERPEGSISTLTIQRTEQRDSAMYRCASSLGQLNEQFFGPGTRLTVL.

This rearrangement joins TRBV11-2 to TRBJ1-1; a weak D match, TRBD1 (6 bases). There are 17 residues in the CDR3. Looked up from germline, CDR1 is SGHAT and CDR2 is FQNNGV. V lost 2 bases and J lost 3, with 19 bases in between. CDR3 in DNA: TGTGCCAGCAGCTTACCCCCGGGGTGGGGGGCCCACACTGAAGCTTTCTTT. The encoded protein is CASSLPPGWGAHTEAFF.

In its sample, this clone was seen once. CDR3 protein: CASSLGTYSPLHF. The CDR3 DNA sequence: TGTGCCAGCAGCTTAGGGACATATTCACCCCTCCACTTT. The rearrangement links TRBV7-8 to TRBJ1-6, with D perhaps matching TRBD1 (5 bases). Germline V CDR1 and CDR2: SGHVS, FQNEAQ. This CDR3 has 13 residues. V lost 1 base and J lost 8, with 6 bases in between.

The V call is TRBV11-1, the J call TRBJ2-7; unclear D gene. The CDR3 is 14 amino acids. CDR1 SGHAT and CDR2 FQDESV come from the germline V gene (reference sequence). Between the trimmed V and J ends, which lost 1 base and 7 bases, there was a span of 14 bases. CDR3 amino acids: CASSLVQPTGEQYF. The CDR3 DNA follows: TGTGCCAGCAGCTTAGTCCAGCCCACTGGGGAGCAGTACTTC.

A note on this clone: Other DNA sequences within the sample encode an identical CDR3. This chain uses TRBV9 with TRBJ2-7; D is perhaps TRBD2 (5 bases). From germline, CDR1 is SGDLS and CDR2 YYNGEE. V was cut by 3 bases and J by 3 bases, with 13 bases left in between. The CDR3 sequence is 14 residues long. CDR3 coding DNA: TGTGCCAGCAGCGCGGGCGGAGAGGGCTACGAGCAGTACTTC. Its translation: CASSAGGEGYEQYF.

This clone was detected only once. The chain is built from TRBV5-4 and TRBJ2-7; a weak D match, TRBD1 (5 bases). Germline V gene sequence: CDR1 SGHNT, CDR2 YYREEE (reference sequence). CDR3 length: 12 residues. Trimming left V 0 bases short and J 6 bases short, with 7 bases between. The CDR3 DNA reads as TGTGCCAGCAGCTTGGTCAGGGTCGAGCAGTACTTC. This encodes CASSLVRVEQYF.

This clone was recorded only once. The same CDR3 also results from other DNA sequences found in this sample. The J gene is TRBJ2-1, the V gene TRBV7-9; tentative D call: TRBD1 (5 bases). This CDR3 has 15 residues. V dropped 2 bases and J dropped 4 bases, with 12 bases sitting between them. Germline CDR1 and CDR2: SEHNR and FQNEAQ (reference sequence). This chain's CDR3 is CASSLSQGLYNEQFF. CDR3 coding DNA: TGTGCCAGCAGCTTAAGTCAGGGCTTGTACAATGAGCAGTTCTTC.

The V gene is TRBV4-1, the J gene TRBJ2-7; D perhaps matches TRBD1 (5 bases). Per germline, CDR1 MGHRA and CDR2 YSYEKL. The CDR3 contains 17 residues. Trimming left V 0 bases short and J 1 base short, with 16 bases between. The CDR3 here is CASSQDVGQIGSYEQYF. The CDR3 DNA follows: TGCGCCAGCAGCCAAGATGTGGGGCAGATCGGGTCCTACGAGCAGTACTTC.